A selection of T cell receptor beta chains follows, all from one sample in a study of blood T cell repertoires in COVID-19. TCRdb's copy holds only in-frame clones and misses some; the assay was immunoSEQ multiplex PCR. This repertoire shows about 250,000 clones, about 82% found once; its top ten account for about 9.3%. Sequenced material: PBMCs or T cells enriched from blood (not recorded which). These receptors all stem from a woman aged 45-59 years with acute COVID-19. Each CDR3 is given with its conserved first and last residue. The D gene is left open where the match is weak. Some rows have no size entry. The others give once, few or many, or a class for an expanded clone.

- | few | TRBJ2-1 | TRBV24-1 | TGTGCCACCAGTCTTTACAATGAGCAGTTCTTC | CATSLYNEQFF
- | - | TRBJ1-5 | TRBV7-8 | TGTGCCAGCAGCTTAGACGGAGGGGATCAGCCCCAGCATTTT | CASSLDGGDQPQHF
TRBD2 | few | TRBJ2-7 | TRBV7-9 | TGTGCCAGCAGCACCCCCCTCGGGGGGGCCTCCCCCTACGAGCAGTACTTC | CASSTPLGGASPYEQYF
- | few | TRBJ2-3 | TRBV2 | TGTGCCAAAATCGGGGAGGCAGATACGCAGTATTTT | CAKIGEADTQYF
- | - | TRBJ2-3 | TRBV27 | TGTGCCAGCACCCCCTTGGATCGGGGGGCAGGACCAGATACGCAGTATTTT | CASTPLDRGAGPDTQYF
TRBD1 | - | TRBJ2-1 | TRBV18 | TGTGCCAGCTCACCGACAGGGGGGACGTATGAGCAGTTCTTC | CASSPTGGTYEQFF
- | few | TRBJ1-1 | TRBV6-5 | TGTGCCAGCAGGACAGGCCGTTCGCCCAGTGAAGCTTTCTTT | CASRTGRSPSEAFF
- | once | TRBJ2-5 | TRBV30 | TGTGCCTGGAAACCCCCTGGGGGCCACCAAGAGACCCAGTACTTC | CAWKPPGGHQETQYF
- | - | TRBJ1-2 | TRBV20-1 | TGCAGTGCTAGACAGTCGGGTAGCTACACCTTC | CSARQSGSYTF
- | - | TRBJ2-5 | TRBV5-1 | TGCGCCAGCAGCTTGGGGGGTAGGACAGTACAAGAGACCCAGTACTTC | CASSLGGRTVQETQYF
- | - | TRBJ1-1 | TRBV27 | TGTGCCAGCAGTCCAGACATGGGGGGTGGCACTGAAGCTTTCTTT | CASSPDMGGGTEAFF
- | - | TRBJ2-1 | TRBV4-3 | TGCGCCAGCAGCCAAGTGCCCAGGGGCAACTACAATGAGCAGTTCTTC | CASSQVPRGNYNEQFF
- | once | TRBJ1-1 | TRBV5-6 | TGTGCCAGCAGCTTGGCCGGGGCACGTAGGGAGGGGACTGAAGCTTTCTTT | CASSLAGARREGTEAFF
- | - | TRBJ2-3 | TRBV11-2 | TGTGCCAGCAGCTTAGCCAGGGTCACAGATACGCAGTATTTT | CASSLARVTDTQYF
TRBD2 | - | TRBJ2-1 | TRBV4-1 | TGCGCCAGCAGCCAAGATCCTAGCGGGGCCTACAATGAGCAGTTCTTC | CASSQDPSGAYNEQFF
TRBD1 | - | TRBJ1-5 | TRBV19 | TGTGCCACCACTGGACAGGGTGGGCAGCCCCAGCATTTT | CATTGQGGQPQHF
- | few | TRBJ1-4 | TRBV7-9 | TGTGCCAGCAGCCCCGCCGGGGTCGGACTGTTTTTT | CASSPAGVGLFF
- | once | TRBJ2-7 | TRBV21-1 | TGTGCCAGCAGCAAAGCTGAGACAGGGGACGAGCAGTACTTC | CASSKAETGDEQYF
- | - | TRBJ1-6 | TRBV7-2 | TGTGCCAGCAGCACCCTTCTGGGAGGCTCCTATAATTCACCCCTCCACTTT | CASSTLLGGSYNSPLHF
TRBD1 | - | TRBJ1-4 | TRBV11-2 | TGTGCCAGCAGCCCCGCGGGACAGTATAATGAAAAACTGTTTTTT | CASSPAGQYNEKLFF
- | - | TRBJ2-1 | TRBV5-1 | TGCGCCAGCAGCTTGTCCAGGGGAAACAATGAGCAGTTCTTC | CASSLSRGNNEQFF
TRBD1 | - | TRBJ2-7 | TRBV12-3/TRBV12-4 | TGTGCCAGCAGCCTAGGGGGCCCTTCCGAGCAGTACTTC | CASSLGGPSEQYF
TRBD2 | - | TRBJ2-1 | TRBV7-2 | TGTGCCAGCAGCTTTAGCGGGGGGGCCGGAAGCTCCTACAATGAGCAGTTCTTC | CASSFSGGAGSSYNEQFF
- | - | TRBJ1-1 | TRBV29-1 | TGCAGCGTTGAAGGTGAGGGAATCCTGAACACTGAAGCTTTCTTT | CSVEGEGILNTEAFF
- | - | TRBJ2-2 | TRBV7-6 | TGTGCCAGCAGCCGTAACCAGGGGGGTGATGGCGGGGAGCTGTTTTTT | CASSRNQGGDGGELFF
TRBD2 | - | TRBJ2-3 | TRBV3-1/TRBV3-2 | TGTGCCAGCAGCCCAAGCACCGGGGGGGCACGAGATACGCAGTATTTT | CASSPSTGGARDTQYF
- | - | TRBJ1-1 | TRBV18 | TGTGCCAGCTCACCAGTTCCGGGGAGGACTGAAGCTTTCTTT | CASSPVPGRTEAFF
- | - | TRBJ1-1 | TRBV18 | TGTGCCAGCTCACGGGACTTCAGTGAAGCTTTCTTT | CASSRDFSEAFF
- | - | TRBJ1-1 | TRBV3-1/TRBV3-2 | TGTGCCAGCAGCCATGTGGACCTAAGAGCGGGGGAAGCTTTCTTT | CASSHVDLRAGEAFF
- | - | TRBJ1-5 | TRBV2 | TGTGCCAGCAGTGAAGAAAGGGGGTCTCAGCCCCAGCATTTT | CASSEERGSQPQHF
TRBD1 | - | TRBJ1-3 | TRBV10-3 | TGTGCCATCAGTTGGACAGGGACGACCTCTGGAAACACCATATATTTT | CAISWTGTTSGNTIYF
- | - | TRBJ1-3 | TRBV4-3 | TGCGCCAGCAGCCAAGAAGGGGGGGGCCTGACGGGAAACACCATATATTTT | CASSQEGGGLTGNTIYF